This is a list of T cell receptor beta chains from one sample in a study of cytomegalovirus exposure and HLA in healthy donors. Clones were read by immunoSEQ multiplex PCR, and TCRdb kept only the in-frame ones, dropping some. The sample carries approximately 280,000 clones, roughly 88% recorded once. Sequenced input: PBMCs. The receptor set was obtained from a man aged 35 to 55 in good health and CMV-seropositive. Each CDR3 is given with its conserved first and last residue. D genes are given only for firm matches. A row's size may be missing; if present it is once, few, many or a size class.

clone size: NA
J gene: TRBJ1-2
D gene: TRBD1
V gene: TRBV6-5
CDR3 DNA: TGTGCCAGCAGCCTGGACAGGAGCTATGGCTACACCTTC
CDR3 protein: CASSLDRSYGYTF

clone size: NA
J gene: TRBJ2-1
D gene: TRBD2
V gene: TRBV9
CDR3 DNA: TGTGCCAGCAGCGTAGTTGGCGGGAGCTCCTACAATGAGCAGTTCTTC
CDR3 protein: CASSVVGGSSYNEQFF

clone size: few
J gene: TRBJ1-1
D gene: NA
V gene: TRBV29-1
CDR3 DNA: TGCAGCGTGCCCAGAATTGGGAGACGGCATACGAACACTGAAGCTTTCTTT
CDR3 protein: CSVPRIGRRHTNTEAFF

clone size: NA
J gene: TRBJ1-2
D gene: NA
V gene: TRBV7-9
CDR3 DNA: TGTGCCAGCAGCTTGTTTACCTTGACAGTTAAGGGTGGCTACACCTTC
CDR3 protein: CASSLFTLTVKGGYTF

clone size: once
J gene: TRBJ2-7
D gene: TRBD1
V gene: TRBV28
CDR3 DNA: TGTGCCAGTCAGGGGGCGAATTCCGACGAGCAGTACTTC
CDR3 protein: CASQGANSDEQYF

clone size: NA
J gene: TRBJ1-1
D gene: TRBD1
V gene: TRBV6-5
CDR3 DNA: TGTGCCAGCAGTTACACCGGGACAGGGGAGGCTGAAGCTTTCTTT
CDR3 protein: CASSYTGTGEAEAFF

clone size: NA
J gene: TRBJ2-5
D gene: TRBD1
V gene: TRBV27
CDR3 DNA: TGTGCCAGCAGTTCCTGGGCGACAGGGTCCCAAGAGACCCAGTACTTC
CDR3 protein: CASSSWATGSQETQYF

clone size: NA
J gene: TRBJ2-1
D gene: NA
V gene: TRBV5-4
CDR3 DNA: TGTGCCAGCAGCGATGGACAGCCCTACAATGAGCAGTTCTTC
CDR3 protein: CASSDGQPYNEQFF

clone size: NA
J gene: TRBJ2-3
D gene: TRBD2
V gene: TRBV27
CDR3 DNA: TGTGCCAGCAGGGCTCTGACTAGCGGCACAGATACGCAGTATTTT
CDR3 protein: CASRALTSGTDTQYF

clone size: NA
J gene: TRBJ2-1
D gene: TRBD2
V gene: TRBV19
CDR3 DNA: TGTGCCAGTAGTATACCACGGGCTAGCGGGAGAAGGAATGAGCAGTTCTTC
CDR3 protein: CASSIPRASGRRNEQFF

clone size: NA
J gene: TRBJ2-7
D gene: TRBD1
V gene: TRBV13
CDR3 DNA: TGTGCCAGCAGCTTAAGTTTACAGGGGGTCCACGAGCAGTACTTC
CDR3 protein: CASSLSLQGVHEQYF

clone size: NA
J gene: TRBJ2-5
D gene: NA
V gene: TRBV7-9
CDR3 DNA: TGTGCCAGCAGCCCCATGGGGGCACAGGAGACCCAGTACTTC
CDR3 protein: CASSPMGAQETQYF

clone size: NA
J gene: TRBJ2-1
D gene: NA
V gene: TRBV2
CDR3 DNA: TGTGCCACCGTAGTTGGGCCAGGGAATGAGCAGTTCTTC
CDR3 protein: CATVVGPGNEQFF

clone size: once
J gene: TRBJ1-4
D gene: NA
V gene: TRBV14
CDR3 DNA: TGTGCCAGCAGCCTGTTTCGAGGGGGAAATGAAAAACTGTTTTTT
CDR3 protein: CASSLFRGGNEKLFF

clone size: NA
J gene: TRBJ1-4
D gene: TRBD1
V gene: TRBV7-6
CDR3 DNA: TGTGCCAGCAGCGCCGTCCCCCCGACAGGGCGAGCTAATGAAAAACTGTTTTTT
CDR3 protein: CASSAVPPTGRANEKLFF

clone size: NA
J gene: TRBJ2-2
D gene: NA
V gene: TRBV18
CDR3 DNA: TGTGCCAGCTCACCACCGGAAGGGGTGGGCACCGGGGAGCTGTTTTTT
CDR3 protein: CASSPPEGVGTGELFF

clone size: NA
J gene: TRBJ2-7
D gene: TRBD1
V gene: TRBV18
CDR3 DNA: TGTGCCAGCTCACCCACCCCGGACAGGGTAGCCTACGAGCAGTACTTC
CDR3 protein: CASSPTPDRVAYEQYF

clone size: NA
J gene: TRBJ2-2
D gene: NA
V gene: TRBV5-1
CDR3 DNA: TGCGCCAGCAGCTTGGGTTCTAGCCCCCGTACCGGGGAGCTGTTTTTT
CDR3 protein: CASSLGSSPRTGELFF

clone size: NA
J gene: TRBJ2-1
D gene: TRBD2
V gene: TRBV19
CDR3 DNA: TGTGCCAGTAGTAAGCGGACTAGCCCAACGATGGCGGATGAGCAGTTCTTC
CDR3 protein: CASSKRTSPTMADEQFF

clone size: NA
J gene: TRBJ2-7
D gene: TRBD2
V gene: TRBV19
CDR3 DNA: TGTGCCAGTAGTATATCGGCTAGCGGGGCCTACGAGCAGTACTTC
CDR3 protein: CASSISASGAYEQYF

clone size: NA
J gene: TRBJ2-7
D gene: TRBD2
V gene: TRBV28
CDR3 DNA: TGTGCCAGCAACCCCAGCGGGAGGACTCCCTACGAGCAGTACTTC
CDR3 protein: CASNPSGRTPYEQYF

clone size: NA
J gene: TRBJ2-1
D gene: TRBD1
V gene: TRBV5-8
CDR3 DNA: TGTGCCAGCAGCTTGGCCGGGACAGGGATATACAATGAGCAGTTCTTC
CDR3 protein: CASSLAGTGIYNEQFF

clone size: once
J gene: TRBJ2-5
D gene: NA
V gene: TRBV9
CDR3 DNA: TGTGCCAGCAGCGTAGCGGTGGGGGCCCAAGAGACCCAGTACTTC
CDR3 protein: CASSVAVGAQETQYF

clone size: NA
J gene: TRBJ2-7
D gene: NA
V gene: TRBV4-2
CDR3 DNA: TGTGCCAGCAGCCAAACCCCAGGGGCCTACGAGCAGTACTTC
CDR3 protein: CASSQTPGAYEQYF

clone size: NA
J gene: TRBJ1-1
D gene: NA
V gene: TRBV5-4
CDR3 DNA: TGTGCCAGCAGGTGGGTGGGCGACAGCACTGAAGCTTTCTTT
CDR3 protein: CASRWVGDSTEAFF

clone size: once
J gene: TRBJ1-1
D gene: TRBD1
V gene: TRBV27
CDR3 DNA: TGTGCCAGCAGTTTAGAGGGGGCCACTGAAGCTTTCTTT
CDR3 protein: CASSLEGATEAFF

clone size: few
J gene: TRBJ1-1
D gene: NA
V gene: TRBV6-1
CDR3 DNA: TGTGCCAGCAGTGAAAGCGGTGAAGCTTTCTTT
CDR3 protein: CASSESGEAFF

clone size: NA
J gene: TRBJ1-1
D gene: NA
V gene: TRBV7-9
CDR3 DNA: TGTGCCAGCAGCTCCCCTGGCGGCGGGAGGAACACTGAAGCTTTCTTT
CDR3 protein: CASSSPGGGRNTEAFF

clone size: NA
J gene: TRBJ2-4
D gene: NA
V gene: TRBV10-1
CDR3 DNA: TGCGCCAGCAGTGACGGGGGTTCGGGGAAAAACATTCAGTACTTC
CDR3 protein: CASSDGGSGKNIQYF

clone size: NA
J gene: TRBJ1-5
D gene: TRBD1
V gene: TRBV2
CDR3 DNA: TGTGCCAGCAGCGTTGACAGGGGTTCTTATCAGCCCCAGCATTTT
CDR3 protein: CASSVDRGSYQPQHF

clone size: NA
J gene: TRBJ2-3
D gene: TRBD2
V gene: TRBV4-2
CDR3 DNA: TGTGCCAGCAGCTCAAGGACTAGCGGGATCGTCGATACGCAGTATTTT
CDR3 protein: CASSSRTSGIVDTQYF

clone size: NA
J gene: TRBJ2-3
D gene: NA
V gene: TRBV5-4
CDR3 DNA: TGTGCCAGCAGCCCCCGCGGACTCTCCAAAGTGGATACGCAGTATTTT
CDR3 protein: CASSPRGLSKVDTQYF

clone size: NA
J gene: TRBJ2-7
D gene: NA
V gene: TRBV27
CDR3 DNA: TGTGCCAGCAGTTTTGGCCACGAGCAGTACTTC
CDR3 protein: CASSFGHEQYF

clone size: NA
J gene: TRBJ2-1
D gene: TRBD1
V gene: TRBV28
CDR3 DNA: TGTGCCAGCAGTTTCGGACAGGGGGCCTACAATGAGCAGTTCTTC
CDR3 protein: CASSFGQGAYNEQFF

clone size: once
J gene: TRBJ1-1
D gene: NA
V gene: TRBV6-5
CDR3 DNA: TGTGCCAGCAGTCGACAAATGAACACTGAAGCTTTCTTT
CDR3 protein: CASSRQMNTEAFF

clone size: NA
J gene: TRBJ2-7
D gene: TRBD2
V gene: TRBV9
CDR3 DNA: TGTGCCAGCAGCGTAGATATAGCGGGAGAGCACGAGCAGTACTTC
CDR3 protein: CASSVDIAGEHEQYF

clone size: NA
J gene: TRBJ2-1
D gene: NA
V gene: TRBV27
CDR3 DNA: TGTGCCAGCAGTCCTACCTACAATGAGCAGTTCTTC
CDR3 protein: CASSPTYNEQFF

clone size: NA
J gene: TRBJ1-1
D gene: NA
V gene: TRBV7-2
CDR3 DNA: TGTGCCAGCGGCCGGGGGAACACTGAAGCTTTCTTT
CDR3 protein: CASGRGNTEAFF

clone size: NA
J gene: TRBJ2-5
D gene: TRBD2
V gene: TRBV5-1
CDR3 DNA: TGCGCCAGCAGCCTAGCGGGAGGGCCGGGTCAAGAGACCCAGTACTTC
CDR3 protein: CASSLAGGPGQETQYF

clone size: NA
J gene: TRBJ2-2
D gene: NA
V gene: TRBV5-1
CDR3 DNA: TGCGCCAGCAGCTTGACGGTCACCGGGGAGCTGTTTTTT
CDR3 protein: CASSLTVTGELFF

clone size: once
J gene: TRBJ2-1
D gene: TRBD2
V gene: TRBV4-1
CDR3 DNA: TGCGCCAGCAGCCAAGTTGGCCTAGCGGGAGAGACGCAGTTCTTC
CDR3 protein: CASSQVGLAGETQFF

clone size: NA
J gene: TRBJ1-5
D gene: TRBD1
V gene: TRBV19
CDR3 DNA: TGTGCCAGTAGCTCGACAGGGAGAAATCAGCCCCAGCATTTT
CDR3 protein: CASSSTGRNQPQHF

clone size: NA
J gene: TRBJ2-2
D gene: TRBD1
V gene: TRBV6-5
CDR3 DNA: TGTGCCAGCAGTTCGAGGACAGGGGGGGCCGGGGAGCTGTTTTTT
CDR3 protein: CASSSRTGGAGELFF

clone size: NA
J gene: TRBJ2-5
D gene: NA
V gene: TRBV18
CDR3 DNA: TGTGCCAGCTCACTCGGCCAGGGGGGAGAGACCCAGTACTTC
CDR3 protein: CASSLGQGGETQYF

clone size: NA
J gene: TRBJ2-3
D gene: NA
V gene: TRBV9
CDR3 DNA: TGTGCCAGCAGCGTAGAAGCGGGTGGCACAGATACGCAGTATTTT
CDR3 protein: CASSVEAGGTDTQYF

clone size: NA
J gene: TRBJ2-7
D gene: NA
V gene: TRBV5-1
CDR3 DNA: TGCGCCAGCAGCCTAGCGCGATCCTACGAGCAGTACTTC
CDR3 protein: CASSLARSYEQYF

clone size: once
J gene: TRBJ1-1
D gene: TRBD1
V gene: TRBV4-1
CDR3 DNA: TGCGCCAGCAGTCAAGCCGGGACAGGGGATGAAGCTTTCTTT
CDR3 protein: CASSQAGTGDEAFF

clone size: NA
J gene: TRBJ2-3
D gene: TRBD2
V gene: TRBV18
CDR3 DNA: TGTGCCAGCTCAATCGGACTAGCGAAAGCAGATACGCAGTATTTT
CDR3 protein: CASSIGLAKADTQYF

clone size: NA
J gene: TRBJ2-1
D gene: TRBD2
V gene: TRBV28
CDR3 DNA: TGTGCCAGCAGTTTCCTCCCCGGGACTAGCGGGACTGGTGAGCAGTTCTTC
CDR3 protein: CASSFLPGTSGTGEQFF

clone size: NA
J gene: TRBJ1-4
D gene: TRBD1
V gene: TRBV7-6
CDR3 DNA: TGTGCCAGCAGCCCCGGACAGGCCCCCGAAAAACTGTTTTTT
CDR3 protein: CASSPGQAPEKLFF